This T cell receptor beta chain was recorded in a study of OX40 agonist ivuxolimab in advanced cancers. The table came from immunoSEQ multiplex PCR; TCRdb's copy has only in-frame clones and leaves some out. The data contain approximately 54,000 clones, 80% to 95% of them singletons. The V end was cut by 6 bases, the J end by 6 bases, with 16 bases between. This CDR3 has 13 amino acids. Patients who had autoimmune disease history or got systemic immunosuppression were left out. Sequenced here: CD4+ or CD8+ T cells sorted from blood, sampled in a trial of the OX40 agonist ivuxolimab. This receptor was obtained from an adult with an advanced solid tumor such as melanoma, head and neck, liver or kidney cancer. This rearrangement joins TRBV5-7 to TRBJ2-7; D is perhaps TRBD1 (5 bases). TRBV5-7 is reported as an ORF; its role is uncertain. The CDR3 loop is CASTLRTFGEQYF. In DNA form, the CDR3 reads TGTGCCAGCACCCTCCGGACATTCGGCGAGCAGTACTTC.